The T cell receptor (beta chain) described here comes from a study of blood T cell repertoires in COVID-19. At the level of the study: Sites in the United States, Italy and Spain provided acute and convalescent COVID-19 samples. PBMCs, B-cell-depleted T cells, or T cells provided the cDNA or gDNA that made up the material.

Trimming took 3 bases from V and 5 from J, leaving 14 bases between them. Germline V gene sequence: CDR1 KGHDR, CDR2 SFDVKD. This CDR3 comprises 15 residues. Per the authors' pipeline: Nucleated cell counts were estimated from reference gene primer amplification. Generated by immunoSEQ multiplex PCR, the TCRdb table keeps only in-frame clones and is missing some. The V and J calls and clone size were taken over from that table, and D and trimming were inferred from the DNA. This table holds approximately 200,000 clones, just under 90% found once. The rearrangement joins TRBV24-1 to TRBJ2-3; TRBD2 is a possible D gene (6 bases). The sequence derives from a man aged 60 to 69 who had recovered from COVID-19. Sample: peripheral blood. The CDR3 DNA is TGTGCCACCAGTGATCCCGGAGGGCCGGGAGATACGCAGTATTTT. Translated: CATSDPGGPGDTQYF.